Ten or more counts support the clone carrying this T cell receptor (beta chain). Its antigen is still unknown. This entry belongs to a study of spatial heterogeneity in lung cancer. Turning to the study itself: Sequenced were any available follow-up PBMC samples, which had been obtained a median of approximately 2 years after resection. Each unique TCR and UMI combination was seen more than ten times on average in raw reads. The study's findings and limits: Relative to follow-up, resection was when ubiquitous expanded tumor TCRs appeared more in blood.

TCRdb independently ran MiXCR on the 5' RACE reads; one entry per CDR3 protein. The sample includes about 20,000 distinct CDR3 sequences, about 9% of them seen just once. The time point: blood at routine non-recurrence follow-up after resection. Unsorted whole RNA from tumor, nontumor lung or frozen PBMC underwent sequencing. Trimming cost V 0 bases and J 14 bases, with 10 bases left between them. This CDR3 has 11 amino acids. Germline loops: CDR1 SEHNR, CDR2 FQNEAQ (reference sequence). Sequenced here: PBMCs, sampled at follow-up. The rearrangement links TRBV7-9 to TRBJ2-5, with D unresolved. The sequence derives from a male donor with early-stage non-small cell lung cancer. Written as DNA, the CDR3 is TGTGCCAGCAGCTTAGCCGAGACCTTCTACTTC. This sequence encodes CASSLAETFYF.